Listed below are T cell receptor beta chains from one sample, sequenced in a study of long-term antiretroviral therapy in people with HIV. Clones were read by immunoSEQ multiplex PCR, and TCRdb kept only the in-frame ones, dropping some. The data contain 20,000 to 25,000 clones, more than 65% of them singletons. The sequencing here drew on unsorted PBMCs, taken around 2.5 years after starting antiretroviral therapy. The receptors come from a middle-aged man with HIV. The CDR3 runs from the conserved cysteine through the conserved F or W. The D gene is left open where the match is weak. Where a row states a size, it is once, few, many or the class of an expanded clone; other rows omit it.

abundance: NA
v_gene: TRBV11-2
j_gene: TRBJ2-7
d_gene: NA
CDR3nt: TGTGCCAGCAGCTTAACACAGGCCCCGTCCTACGAGCAGTACTTC
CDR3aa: CASSLTQAPSYEQYF

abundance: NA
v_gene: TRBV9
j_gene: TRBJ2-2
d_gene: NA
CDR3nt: TGTGCCAGCAGCGTAGCTACGTTGGGGGAGCTGTTTTTT
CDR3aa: CASSVATLGELFF

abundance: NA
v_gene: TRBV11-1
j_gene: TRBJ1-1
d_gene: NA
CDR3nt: TGTGCCAGCACCAAACAGCTAAACACTGAAGCTTTCTTT
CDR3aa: CASTKQLNTEAFF

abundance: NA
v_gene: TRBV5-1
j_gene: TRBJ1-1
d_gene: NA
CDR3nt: TGCGCCAGCAGCTTGGAAGGTTCTTTGACAGAAGCTTTCTTT
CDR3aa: CASSLEGSLTEAFF

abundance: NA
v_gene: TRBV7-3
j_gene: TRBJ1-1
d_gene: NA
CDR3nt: TGTGCCAGCAGCGCTACCAGCATGAACACTGAAGCTTTCTTT
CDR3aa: CASSATSMNTEAFF

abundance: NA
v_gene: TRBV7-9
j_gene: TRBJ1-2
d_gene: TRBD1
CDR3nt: TGTGCCAGCAGCTTGGGGACAGGCGGTGGCTACACCTTC
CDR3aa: CASSLGTGGGYTF

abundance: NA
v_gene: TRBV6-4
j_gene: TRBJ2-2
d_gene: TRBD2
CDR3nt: TGTGCCAGCACAGGACTAGCGGGAGCCGGGGAGCTGTTTTTT
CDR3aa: CASTGLAGAGELFF

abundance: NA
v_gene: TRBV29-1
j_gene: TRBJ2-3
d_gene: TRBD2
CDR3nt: TGCAGCGTCGCGGGACTAAGTTTCGTCGCAGATACGCAGTATTTT
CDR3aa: CSVAGLSFVADTQYF

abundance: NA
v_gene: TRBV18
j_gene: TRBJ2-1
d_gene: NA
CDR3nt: TGTGCCAGCTCCCCGTTTGAGAGGGGCAATGAGCAGTTCTTC
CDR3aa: CASSPFERGNEQFF

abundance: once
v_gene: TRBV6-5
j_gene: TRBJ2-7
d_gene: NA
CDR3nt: TGTGCCAGCAGCCGTGAGCAAGGACCGAACTACGAGCAGTACTTC
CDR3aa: CASSREQGPNYEQYF

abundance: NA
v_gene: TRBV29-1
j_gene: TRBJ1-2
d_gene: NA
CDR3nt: TGCAGCGTTTCTAATTCAGAATTCTATAACTATGGCTACACCTTC
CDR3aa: CSVSNSEFYNYGYTF

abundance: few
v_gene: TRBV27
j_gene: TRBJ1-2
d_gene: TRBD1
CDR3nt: TGTGCCAGCAGTTTGACGGTACTTGTACAGGGGCATGGCTACACCTTC
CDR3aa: CASSLTVLVQGHGYTF

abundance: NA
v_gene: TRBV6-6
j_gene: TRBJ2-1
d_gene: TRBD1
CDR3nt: TGTGCCAGCAGCCCAGGGGGCTCCTACAATGAGCAGTTCTTC
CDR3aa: CASSPGGSYNEQFF

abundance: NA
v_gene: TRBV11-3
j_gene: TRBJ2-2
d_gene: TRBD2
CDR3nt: TGTGCCAGCAGTCCCGGGACTAGCTCGATCACCGGGGAGCTGTTTTTT
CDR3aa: CASSPGTSSITGELFF

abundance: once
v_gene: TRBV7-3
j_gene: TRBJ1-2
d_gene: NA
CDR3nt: TGTGCCAGCAGCCCAACAGGAGGAAACTATGGCTACACCTTC
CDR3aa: CASSPTGGNYGYTF

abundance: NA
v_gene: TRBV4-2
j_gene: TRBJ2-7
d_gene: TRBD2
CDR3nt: TGTGCCAGCAGCCCTAGCGGGGGGGCCTACCACGAGCAGTACTTC
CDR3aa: CASSPSGGAYHEQYF

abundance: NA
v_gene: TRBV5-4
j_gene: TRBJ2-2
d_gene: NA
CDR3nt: TGTGCCAGCAGCTTGGCGACAGGACCGAACACCGGGGAGCTGTTTTTT
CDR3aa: CASSLATGPNTGELFF

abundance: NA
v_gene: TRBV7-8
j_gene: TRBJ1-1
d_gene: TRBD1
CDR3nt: TGTGCCAGCAGCTTAGCGGGGACAGGGTCTGGGCTGAACACTGAAGCTTTCTTT
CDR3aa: CASSLAGTGSGLNTEAFF

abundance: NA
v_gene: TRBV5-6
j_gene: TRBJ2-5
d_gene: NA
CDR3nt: TGTGCCAGCAGCTTGGTTAGCCATCTAGTAGAGACCCAGTACTTC
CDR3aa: CASSLVSHLVETQYF

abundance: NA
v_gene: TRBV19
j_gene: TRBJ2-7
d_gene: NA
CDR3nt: TGTGCCAGTAGTCCCCGATTAGGGCAGGGGCCAGCGAGCTCCTACGAGCAGTACTTC
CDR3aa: CASSPRLGQGPASSYEQYF

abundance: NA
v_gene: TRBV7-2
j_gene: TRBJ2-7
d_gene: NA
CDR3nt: TGTGCCAGCAGCTTAGAGCAGGGCTCCTACGAGCAGTACTTC
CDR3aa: CASSLEQGSYEQYF

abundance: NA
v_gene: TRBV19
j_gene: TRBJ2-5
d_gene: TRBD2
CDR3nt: TGTGCCAGCGCAACTAGCGGGACGTCAGAGACCCAGTACTTC
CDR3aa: CASATSGTSETQYF

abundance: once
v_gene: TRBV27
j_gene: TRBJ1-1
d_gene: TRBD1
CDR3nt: TGTGCCAGCAGTTACCGCGGGACAGCCAACACTGAAGCTTTCTTT
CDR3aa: CASSYRGTANTEAFF

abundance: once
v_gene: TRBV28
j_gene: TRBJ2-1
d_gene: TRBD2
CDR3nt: TGTGCCAGCAGTAACCCCCTAGCGGGAGGAGCCTACAATGAGCAGTTCTTC
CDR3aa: CASSNPLAGGAYNEQFF

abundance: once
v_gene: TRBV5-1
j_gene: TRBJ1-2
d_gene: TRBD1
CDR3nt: TGCGCCAGCAGACTCTCTATGGACAGGGAAGGCTACACCTTC
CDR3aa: CASRLSMDREGYTF

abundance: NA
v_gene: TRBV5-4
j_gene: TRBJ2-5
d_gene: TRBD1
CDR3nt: TGTGCCAGCAGCCCACGCCTCCAGACAGGGTCGGAGACCCAGTACTTC
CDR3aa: CASSPRLQTGSETQYF

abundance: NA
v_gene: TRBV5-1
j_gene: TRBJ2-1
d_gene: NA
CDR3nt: TGCGCCAGCAGCCCGCGGGGCTCGGGAGACCCCTACAATGAGCAGTTCTTC
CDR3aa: CASSPRGSGDPYNEQFF

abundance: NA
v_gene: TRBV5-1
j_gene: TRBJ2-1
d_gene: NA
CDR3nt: TGCGCCAGCAGCTTGGTACTAGACCCCAATGAGCAGTTCTTC
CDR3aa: CASSLVLDPNEQFF

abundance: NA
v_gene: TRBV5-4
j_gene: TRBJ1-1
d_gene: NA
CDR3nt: TGTGCCAGCAGCTTGGGGTCCAGCTTGAACACTGAAGCTTTCTTT
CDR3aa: CASSLGSSLNTEAFF

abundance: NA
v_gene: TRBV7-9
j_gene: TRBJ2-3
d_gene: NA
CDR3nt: TGTGCCAGCAGCTTAGGATGGGATACGCAGTATTTT
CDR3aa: CASSLGWDTQYF

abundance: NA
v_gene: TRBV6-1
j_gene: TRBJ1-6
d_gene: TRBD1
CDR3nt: TGTGCCGGGGGGACAGAACCCAATTCACCCCTCCACTTT
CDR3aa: CAGGTEPNSPLHF

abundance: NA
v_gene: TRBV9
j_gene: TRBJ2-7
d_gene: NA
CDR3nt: TGTGCCAGCAGCGTAGGAGGGGGGACCTACGAGCAGTACTTC
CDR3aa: CASSVGGGTYEQYF

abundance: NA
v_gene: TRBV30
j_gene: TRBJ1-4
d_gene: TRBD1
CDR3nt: TGTGCCTGGAGTGGGTCAGGGGGCGCGAATGAAAAACTGTTTTTT
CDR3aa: CAWSGSGGANEKLFF

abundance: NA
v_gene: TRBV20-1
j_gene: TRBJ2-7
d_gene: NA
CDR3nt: TGCAGTGCTCCCGCGCTGACGGAGCAGTACTTC
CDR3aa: CSAPALTEQYF

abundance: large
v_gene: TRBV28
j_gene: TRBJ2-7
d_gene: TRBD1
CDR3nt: TGTGCCAGCAGTACCTTAACAGGGGCCGAGCAGTACTTC
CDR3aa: CASSTLTGAEQYF

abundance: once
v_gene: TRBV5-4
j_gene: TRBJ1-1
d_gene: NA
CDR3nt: TGTGCCAGCAGCTTGGGGCAGCTGAGGGTGGACACTGAAGCTTTCTTT
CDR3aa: CASSLGQLRVDTEAFF

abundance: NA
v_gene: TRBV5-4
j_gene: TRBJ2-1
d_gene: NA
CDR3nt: TGTGCCAGCAGCTTGGCGGGTGGAAATGAGCAGTTCTTC
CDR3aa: CASSLAGGNEQFF

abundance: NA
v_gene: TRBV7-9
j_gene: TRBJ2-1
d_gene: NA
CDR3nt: TGTGCCAGCAGCCCCTGGTGGGGTGACAATGAGCAGTTCTTC
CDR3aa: CASSPWWGDNEQFF

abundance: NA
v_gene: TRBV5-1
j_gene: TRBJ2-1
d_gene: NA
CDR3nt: TGCGCCAGCAGCTTAGGGGGGGCCTCCTACAATGAGCAGTTCTTC
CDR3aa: CASSLGGASYNEQFF

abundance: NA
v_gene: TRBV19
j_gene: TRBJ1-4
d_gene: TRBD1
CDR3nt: TGTGCCAGTAGTACGACAGGGGGGACTAATGAAAAACTGTTTTTT
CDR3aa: CASSTTGGTNEKLFF

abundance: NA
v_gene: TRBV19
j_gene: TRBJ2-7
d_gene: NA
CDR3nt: TGTGCCAGTAGGAGAGTTTGGGGATCGGGCGACGAGCAGTACTTC
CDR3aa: CASRRVWGSGDEQYF

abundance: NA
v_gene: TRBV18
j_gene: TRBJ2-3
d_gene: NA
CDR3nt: TGTGCCAGCTCCGAGGGACTTCGAGATACGCAGTATTTT
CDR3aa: CASSEGLRDTQYF

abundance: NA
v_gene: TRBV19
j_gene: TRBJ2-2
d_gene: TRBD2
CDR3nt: TGTGCCAGTAGTACGGGACTAGCGGGAGTTCGGACCGGGGAGCTGTTTTTT
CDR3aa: CASSTGLAGVRTGELFF

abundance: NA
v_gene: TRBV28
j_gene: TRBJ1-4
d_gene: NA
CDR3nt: TGTGCCAGCAGTTTACAAGGGGCAATTAATGAAAAACTGTTTTTT
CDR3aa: CASSLQGAINEKLFF

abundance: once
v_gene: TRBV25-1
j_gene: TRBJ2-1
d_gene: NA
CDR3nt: TGTGCCAGCTCCAAAGGGGGGGGTTTGCACAATGAGCAGTTCTTC
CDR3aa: CASSKGGGLHNEQFF

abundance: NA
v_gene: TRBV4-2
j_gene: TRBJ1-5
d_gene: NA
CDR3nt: TGTGCCAGCAGCTTACAATCTGGGGATTTGAATAGCAATCAGCCCCAGCATTTT
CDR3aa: CASSLQSGDLNSNQPQHF

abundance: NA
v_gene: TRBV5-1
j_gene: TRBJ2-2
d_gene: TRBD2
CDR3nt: TGCGCCAGCAGCCTTAGCGGGAATACGAACACCGGGGAGCTGTTTTTT
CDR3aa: CASSLSGNTNTGELFF

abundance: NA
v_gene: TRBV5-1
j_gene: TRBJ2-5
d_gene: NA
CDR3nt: TGCGCCAGCAGCTTGTTAGGCCAAGAGACCCAGTACTTC
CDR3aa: CASSLLGQETQYF

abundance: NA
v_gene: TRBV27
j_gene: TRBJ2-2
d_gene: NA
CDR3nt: TGTGCCAGCAGTTTATCCCCCCAAACGGGGGGGGAGCTGTTTTTT
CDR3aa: CASSLSPQTGGELFF

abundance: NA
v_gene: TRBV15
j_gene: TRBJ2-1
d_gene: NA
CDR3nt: TGTGCCACCAGCAGTCACAGGGATAGGGACAATGAGCAGTTCTTC
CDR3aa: CATSSHRDRDNEQFF